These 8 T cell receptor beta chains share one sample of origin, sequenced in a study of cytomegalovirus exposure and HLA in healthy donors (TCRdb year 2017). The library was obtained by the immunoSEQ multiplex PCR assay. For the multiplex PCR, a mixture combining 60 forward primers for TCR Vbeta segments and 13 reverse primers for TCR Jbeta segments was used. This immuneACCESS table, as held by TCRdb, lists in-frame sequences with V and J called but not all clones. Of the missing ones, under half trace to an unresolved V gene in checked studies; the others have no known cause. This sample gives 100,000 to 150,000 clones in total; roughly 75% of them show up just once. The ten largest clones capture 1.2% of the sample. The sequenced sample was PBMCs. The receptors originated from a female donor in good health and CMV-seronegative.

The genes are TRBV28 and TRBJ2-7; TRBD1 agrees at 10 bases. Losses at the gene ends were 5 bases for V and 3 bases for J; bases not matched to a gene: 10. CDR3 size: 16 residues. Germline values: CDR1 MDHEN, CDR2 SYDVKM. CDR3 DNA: TGTGCCAGCAGTCTCTCACCCGGGACAGGGGTCTACGAGCAGTACTTC. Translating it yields CASSLSPGTGVYEQYF.

Here the CDR3 reads CAISEGLAGGGSYEQYF. The CDR3 DNA is TGTGCCATCAGTGAGGGACTAGCGGGAGGGGGGTCCTACGAGCAGTACTTC. This rearrangement joins TRBV10-3 to TRBJ2-7; 15 bases agree with TRBD2. Germline trimming cut 2 bases from V and 1 base from J; bases unmatched to any gene: 3. The germline CDR1 and CDR2 sequences are ENHRY and SYGVKD. The CDR3 is made up of 17 amino acids.

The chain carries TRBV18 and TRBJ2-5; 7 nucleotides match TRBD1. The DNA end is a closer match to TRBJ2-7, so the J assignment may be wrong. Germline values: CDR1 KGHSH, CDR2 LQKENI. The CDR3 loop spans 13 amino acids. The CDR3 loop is CASSPDRVYEQYF. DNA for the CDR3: TGTGCCAGCTCACCAGACAGGGTATACGAGCAGTACTTC.

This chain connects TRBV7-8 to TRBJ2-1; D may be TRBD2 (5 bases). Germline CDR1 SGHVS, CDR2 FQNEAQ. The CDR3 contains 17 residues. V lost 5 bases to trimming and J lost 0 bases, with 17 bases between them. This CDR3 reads CASSEAGFSSSYNEQFF. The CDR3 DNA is TGTGCCAGCAGCGAGGCGGGTTTCTCGAGCTCCTACAATGAGCAGTTCTTC.

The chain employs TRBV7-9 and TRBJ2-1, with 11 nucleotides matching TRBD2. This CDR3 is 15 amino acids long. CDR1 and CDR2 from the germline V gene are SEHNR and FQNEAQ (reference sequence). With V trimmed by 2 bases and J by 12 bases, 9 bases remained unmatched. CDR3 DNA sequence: TGTGCCAGCAGCTTAATACTAGCGGGAGTTCGGGGGCAGTTCTTC. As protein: CASSLILAGVRGQFF.

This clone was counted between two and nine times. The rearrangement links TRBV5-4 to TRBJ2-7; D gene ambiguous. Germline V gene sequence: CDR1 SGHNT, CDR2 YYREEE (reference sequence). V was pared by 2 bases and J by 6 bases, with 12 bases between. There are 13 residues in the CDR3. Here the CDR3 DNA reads TGTGCCAGCAGCTTTGAGAGGTCCCCCGAGCAGTACTTC. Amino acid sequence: CASSFERSPEQYF.

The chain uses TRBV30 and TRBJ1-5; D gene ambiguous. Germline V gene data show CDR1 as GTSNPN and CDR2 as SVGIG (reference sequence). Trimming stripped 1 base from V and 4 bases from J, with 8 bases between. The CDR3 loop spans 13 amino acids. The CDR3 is CAWSGGENQPQHF. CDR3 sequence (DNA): TGTGCCTGGAGTGGGGGAGAAAATCAGCCCCAGCATTTT.

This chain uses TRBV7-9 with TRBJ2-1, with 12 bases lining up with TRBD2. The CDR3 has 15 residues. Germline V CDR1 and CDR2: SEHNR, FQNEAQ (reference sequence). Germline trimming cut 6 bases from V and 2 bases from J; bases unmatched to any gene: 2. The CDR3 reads CASSPSGRAYNEQFF. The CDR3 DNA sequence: TGTGCCAGCAGTCCTAGCGGGAGGGCCTACAATGAGCAGTTCTTC.